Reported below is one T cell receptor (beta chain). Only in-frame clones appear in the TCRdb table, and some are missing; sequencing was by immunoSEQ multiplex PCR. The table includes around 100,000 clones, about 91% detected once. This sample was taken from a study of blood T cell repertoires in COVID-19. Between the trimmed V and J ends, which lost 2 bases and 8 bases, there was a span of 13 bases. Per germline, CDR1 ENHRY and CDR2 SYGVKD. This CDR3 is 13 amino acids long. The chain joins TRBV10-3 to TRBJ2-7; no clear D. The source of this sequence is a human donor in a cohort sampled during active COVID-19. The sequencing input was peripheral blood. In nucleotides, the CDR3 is TGTGCCATCAGTGAGAACGGTGAGATGAAGCAGTACTTC. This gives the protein CAISENGEMKQYF.